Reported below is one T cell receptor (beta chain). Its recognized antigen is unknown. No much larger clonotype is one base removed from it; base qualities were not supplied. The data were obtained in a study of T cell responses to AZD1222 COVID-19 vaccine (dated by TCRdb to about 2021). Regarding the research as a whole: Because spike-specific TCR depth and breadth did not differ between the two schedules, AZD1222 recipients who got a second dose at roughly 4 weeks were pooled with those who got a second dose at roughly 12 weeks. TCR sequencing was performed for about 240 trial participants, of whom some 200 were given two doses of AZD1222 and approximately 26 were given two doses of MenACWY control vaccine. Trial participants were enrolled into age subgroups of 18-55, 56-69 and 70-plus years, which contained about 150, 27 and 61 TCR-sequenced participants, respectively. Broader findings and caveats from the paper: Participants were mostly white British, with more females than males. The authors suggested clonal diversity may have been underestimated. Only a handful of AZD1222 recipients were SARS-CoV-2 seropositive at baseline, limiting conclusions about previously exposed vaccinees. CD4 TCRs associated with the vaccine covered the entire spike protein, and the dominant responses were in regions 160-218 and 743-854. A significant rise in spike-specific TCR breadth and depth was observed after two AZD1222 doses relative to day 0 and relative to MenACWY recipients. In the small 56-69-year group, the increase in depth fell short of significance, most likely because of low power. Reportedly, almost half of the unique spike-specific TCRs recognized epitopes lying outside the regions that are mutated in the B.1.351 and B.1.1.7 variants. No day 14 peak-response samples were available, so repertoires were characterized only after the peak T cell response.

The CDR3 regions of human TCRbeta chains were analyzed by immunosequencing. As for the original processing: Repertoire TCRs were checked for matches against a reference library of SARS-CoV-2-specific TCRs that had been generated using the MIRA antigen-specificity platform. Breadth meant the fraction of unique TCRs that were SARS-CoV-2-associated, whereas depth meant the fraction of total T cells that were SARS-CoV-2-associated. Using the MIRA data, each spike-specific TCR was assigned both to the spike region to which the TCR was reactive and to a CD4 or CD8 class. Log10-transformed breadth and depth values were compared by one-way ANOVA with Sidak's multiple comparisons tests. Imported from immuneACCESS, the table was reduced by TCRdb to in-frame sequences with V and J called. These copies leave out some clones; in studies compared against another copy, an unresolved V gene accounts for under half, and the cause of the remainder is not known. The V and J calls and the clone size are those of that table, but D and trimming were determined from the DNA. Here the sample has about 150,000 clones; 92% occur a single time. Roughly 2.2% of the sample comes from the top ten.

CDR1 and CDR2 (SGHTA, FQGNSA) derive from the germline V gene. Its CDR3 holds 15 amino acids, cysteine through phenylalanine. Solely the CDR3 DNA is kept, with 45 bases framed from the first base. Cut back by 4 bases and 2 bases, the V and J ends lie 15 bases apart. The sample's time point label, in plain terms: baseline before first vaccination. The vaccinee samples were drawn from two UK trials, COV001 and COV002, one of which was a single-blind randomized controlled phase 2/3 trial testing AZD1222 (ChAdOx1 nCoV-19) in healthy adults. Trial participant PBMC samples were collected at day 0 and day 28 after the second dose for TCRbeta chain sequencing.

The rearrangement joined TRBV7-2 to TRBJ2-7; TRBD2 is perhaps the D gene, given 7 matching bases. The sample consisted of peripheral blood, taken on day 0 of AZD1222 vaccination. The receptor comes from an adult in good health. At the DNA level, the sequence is TGTGCCAGCAGCTGGTCGGGGGGCCCCACCTACGAGCAGTACTTC. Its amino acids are CASSWSGGPTYEQYF. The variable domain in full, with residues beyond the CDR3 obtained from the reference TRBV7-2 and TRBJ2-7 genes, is GAGVSQSPSNKVTEKGKDVELRCDPISGHTALYWYRQSLGQGLEFLIYFQGNSAPDKSGLPSDRFSAERTGGSVSTLTIQRTQQEDSAVYLCASSWSGGPTYEQYFGPGTRLTVT.